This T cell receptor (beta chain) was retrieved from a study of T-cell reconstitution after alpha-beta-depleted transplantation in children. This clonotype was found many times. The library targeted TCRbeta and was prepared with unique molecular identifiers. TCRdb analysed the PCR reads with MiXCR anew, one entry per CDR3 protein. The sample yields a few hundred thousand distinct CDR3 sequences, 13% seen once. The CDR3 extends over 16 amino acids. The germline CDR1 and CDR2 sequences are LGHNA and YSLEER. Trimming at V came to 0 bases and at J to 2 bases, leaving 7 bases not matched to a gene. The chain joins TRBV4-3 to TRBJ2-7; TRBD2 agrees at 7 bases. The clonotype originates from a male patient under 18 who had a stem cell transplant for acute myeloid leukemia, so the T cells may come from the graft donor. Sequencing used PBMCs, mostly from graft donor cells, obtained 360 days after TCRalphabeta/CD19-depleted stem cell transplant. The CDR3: CASSQDLIAGTYEQYF. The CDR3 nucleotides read TGCGCCAGCAGCCAAGATTTAATAGCGGGCACCTACGAGCAGTACTTC.